Sequencing of this T cell receptor beta chain was carried out in a study of cytomegalovirus exposure and HLA in healthy donors. To note about this clone: As yet, its antigen is unknown.

Study-wide results and caveats: Subsequent analysis showed first-cohort TCR clusters tending to co-occur in 120 validation repertoires.

Germline assignment: CDR1 GTSNPN and CDR2 SVGIG (reference sequence). This CDR3 contains 13 residues. V lost 5 bases to trimming and J lost 4 bases; unmatched junction nucleotides: 6. Clones were read by immunoSEQ multiplex PCR, and TCRdb kept only the in-frame ones, dropping some. The sample includes about 97,000 clones, roughly 95% of them seen just once. The gene calls are TRBV30 and TRBJ1-1; 8 nucleotides line up with TRBD1. The TCR originated in a young woman in good health and CMV-seronegative. Sequencing input: PBMCs. The CDR3 protein is CAWSGGMGTEAFF. CDR3 DNA sequence: TGTGCCTGGTCAGGGGGCATGGGCACTGAAGCTTTCTTT.